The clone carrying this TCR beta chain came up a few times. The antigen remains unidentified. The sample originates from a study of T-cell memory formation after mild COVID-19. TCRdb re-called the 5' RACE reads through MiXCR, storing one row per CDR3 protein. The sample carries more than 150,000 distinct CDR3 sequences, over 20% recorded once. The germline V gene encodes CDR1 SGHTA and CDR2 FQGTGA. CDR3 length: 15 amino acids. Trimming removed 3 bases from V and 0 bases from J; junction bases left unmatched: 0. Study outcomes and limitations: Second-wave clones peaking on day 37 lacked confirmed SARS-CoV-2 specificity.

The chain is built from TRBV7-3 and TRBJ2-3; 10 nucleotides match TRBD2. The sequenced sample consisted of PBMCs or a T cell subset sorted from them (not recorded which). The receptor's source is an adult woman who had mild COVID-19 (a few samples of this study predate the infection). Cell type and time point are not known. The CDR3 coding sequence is TGTGCCAGCAGCTTTAGCGGGAGGAGCACAGATACGCAGTATTTT. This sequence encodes CASSFSGRSTDTQYF.